The present T cell receptor beta chain was sequenced within a study of blood T cell repertoires in COVID-19. Study as a whole: PBMCs, B-cell-depleted T cells, or T cells were the source of the cDNA or gDNA that made up the material.

Libraries were prepared by immunoSEQ multiplex PCR; TCRdb keeps only in-frame clonotypes and omits some of them. Of approximately 39,000 clones listed, just under 95% are singletons. Material: peripheral blood. The source of this sequence is a human donor with active COVID-19. The donor label of this sample is uncertain.

The CDR3 reads CASSSPGEGEQYF. The CDR3 DNA follows: TGCGCCAGCAGCTCACCAGGGGAGGGCGAGCAGTACTTC. This chain joins TRBV5-1 and TRBJ2-7, with a possible D match to TRBD2 (7 bases). V was clipped by 3 bases and J by 6 bases, with 13 bases between them. Germline loops: CDR1 SGHRS, CDR2 YFSETQ. CDR3 size: 13 residues.